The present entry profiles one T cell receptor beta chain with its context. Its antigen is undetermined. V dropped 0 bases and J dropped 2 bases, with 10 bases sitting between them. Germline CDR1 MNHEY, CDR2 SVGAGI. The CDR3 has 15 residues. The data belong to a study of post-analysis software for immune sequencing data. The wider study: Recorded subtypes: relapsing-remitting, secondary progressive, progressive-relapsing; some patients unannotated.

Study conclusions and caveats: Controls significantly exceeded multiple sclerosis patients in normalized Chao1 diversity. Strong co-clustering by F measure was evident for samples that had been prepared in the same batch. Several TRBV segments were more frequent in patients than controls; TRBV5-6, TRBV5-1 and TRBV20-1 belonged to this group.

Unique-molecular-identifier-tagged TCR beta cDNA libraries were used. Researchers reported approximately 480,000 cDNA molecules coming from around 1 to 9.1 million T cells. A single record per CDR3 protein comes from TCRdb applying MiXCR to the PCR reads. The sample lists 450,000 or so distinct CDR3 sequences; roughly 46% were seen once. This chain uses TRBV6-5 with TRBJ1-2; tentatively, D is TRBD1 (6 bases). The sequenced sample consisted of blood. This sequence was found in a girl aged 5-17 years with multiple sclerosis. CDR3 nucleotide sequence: TGTGCCAGCAGTTACTCGGCAGGGACAAACTATGGCTACACCTTC. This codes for CASSYSAGTNYGYTF.